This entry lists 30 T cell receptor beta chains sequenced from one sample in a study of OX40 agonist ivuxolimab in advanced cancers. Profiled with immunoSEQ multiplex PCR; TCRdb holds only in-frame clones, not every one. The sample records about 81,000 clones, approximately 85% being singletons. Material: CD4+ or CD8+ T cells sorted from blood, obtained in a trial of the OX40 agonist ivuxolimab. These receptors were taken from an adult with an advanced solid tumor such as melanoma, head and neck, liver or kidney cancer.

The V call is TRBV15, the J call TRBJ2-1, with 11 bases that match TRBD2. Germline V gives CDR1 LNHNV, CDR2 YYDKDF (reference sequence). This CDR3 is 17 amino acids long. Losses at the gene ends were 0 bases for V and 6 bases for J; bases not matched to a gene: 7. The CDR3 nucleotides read TGTGCCACCAGCAGAGATTCTAGACTAGCGGGAATCAATGAGCAGTTCTTC. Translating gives CATSRDSRLAGINEQFF.

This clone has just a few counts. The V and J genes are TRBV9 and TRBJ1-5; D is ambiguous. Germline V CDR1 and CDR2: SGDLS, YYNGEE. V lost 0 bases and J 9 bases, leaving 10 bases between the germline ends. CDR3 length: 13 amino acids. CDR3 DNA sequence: TGTGCCAGCAGCGTAGGATACCTTCGGCCCCAGCATTTT. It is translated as CASSVGYLRPQHF.

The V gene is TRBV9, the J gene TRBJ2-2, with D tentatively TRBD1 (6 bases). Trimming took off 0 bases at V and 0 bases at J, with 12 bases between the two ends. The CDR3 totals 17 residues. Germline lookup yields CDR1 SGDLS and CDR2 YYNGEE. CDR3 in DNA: TGTGCCAGCAGCGTAGCTACGGGACATCCGAACACCGGGGAGCTGTTTTTT. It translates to CASSVATGHPNTGELFF. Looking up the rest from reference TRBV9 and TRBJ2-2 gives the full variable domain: DSGVTQTPKHLITATGQRVTLRCSPRSGDLSVYWYQQSLDQGLQFLIQYYNGEERAKGNILERFSAQQFPDLHSELNLSSLELGDSALYFCASSVATGHPNTGELFFGEGSRLTVL.

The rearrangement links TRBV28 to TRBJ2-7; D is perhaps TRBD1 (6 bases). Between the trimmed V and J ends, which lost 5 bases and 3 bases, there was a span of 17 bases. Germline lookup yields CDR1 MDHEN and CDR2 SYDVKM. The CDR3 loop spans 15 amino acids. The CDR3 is CASSRQTGRGYEQYF. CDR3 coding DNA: TGTGCCAGCAGTCGACAAACAGGGCGAGGCTACGAGCAGTACTTC.

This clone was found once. The CDR3 coding sequence is TGTGCCAGCAGCAAGCCGGGACAGGGCGTCACTGAAGCTTTCTTT. Its protein is CASSKPGQGVTEAFF. The chain carries TRBV5-4 and TRBJ1-1; 9 bases agree with TRBD1. J gave up 4 bases and V 4 bases, and 8 bases lay outside the gene matches. The CDR3 runs 15 residues. CDR1 and CDR2 (germline): SGHNT, YYREEE (reference sequence).

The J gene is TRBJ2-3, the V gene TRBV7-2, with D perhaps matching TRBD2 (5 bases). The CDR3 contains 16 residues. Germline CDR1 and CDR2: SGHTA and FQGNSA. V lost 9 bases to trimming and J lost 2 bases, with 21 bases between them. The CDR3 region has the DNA TGTGCCAGTATATTAGGGCCGGGAACCATCACAGATACGCAGTATTTT. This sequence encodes CASILGPGTITDTQYF.

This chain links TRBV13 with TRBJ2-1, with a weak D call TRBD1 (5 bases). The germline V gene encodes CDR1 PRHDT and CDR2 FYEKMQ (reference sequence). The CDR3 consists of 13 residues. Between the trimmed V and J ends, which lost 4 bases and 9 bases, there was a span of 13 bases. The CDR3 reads CASSSLGVSEQFF. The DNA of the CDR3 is TGTGCCAGCAGCTCCCTAGGGGTTAGTGAGCAGTTCTTC.

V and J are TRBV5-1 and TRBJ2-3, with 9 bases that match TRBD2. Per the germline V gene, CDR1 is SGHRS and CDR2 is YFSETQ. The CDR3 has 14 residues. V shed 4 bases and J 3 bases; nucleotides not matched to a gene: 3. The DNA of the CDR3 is TGCGCCAGCAGCCAAACTAGCGGGACAGATACGCAGTATTTT. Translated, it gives CASSQTSGTDTQYF.

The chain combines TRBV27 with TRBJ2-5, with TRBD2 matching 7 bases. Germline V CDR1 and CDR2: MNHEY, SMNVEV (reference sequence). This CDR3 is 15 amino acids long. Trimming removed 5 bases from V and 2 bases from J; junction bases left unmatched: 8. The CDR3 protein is CASSPGPGGQETQYF. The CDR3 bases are TGTGCCAGCAGTCCCGGACCGGGGGGACAAGAGACCCAGTACTTC.

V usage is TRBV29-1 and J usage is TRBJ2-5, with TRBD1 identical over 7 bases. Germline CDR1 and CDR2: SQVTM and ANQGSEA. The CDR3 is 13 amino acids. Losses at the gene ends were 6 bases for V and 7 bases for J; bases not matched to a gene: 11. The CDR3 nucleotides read TGCAGCGTGAGCTTACGGGACAGAGGGACCCAGTACTTC. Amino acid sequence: CSVSLRDRGTQYF. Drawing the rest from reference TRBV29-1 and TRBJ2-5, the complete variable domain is SAVISQKPSRDICQRGTSLTIQCQVDSQVTMMFWYRQQPGQSLTLIATANQGSEATYESGFVIDKFPISRPNLTFSTLTVSNMSPEDSSIYLCSVSLRDRGTQYFGPGTRLLVL.

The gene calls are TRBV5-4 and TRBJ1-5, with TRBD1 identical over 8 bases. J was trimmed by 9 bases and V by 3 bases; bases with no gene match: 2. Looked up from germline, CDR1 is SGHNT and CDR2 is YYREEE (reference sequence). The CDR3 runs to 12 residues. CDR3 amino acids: CASSSGQGPQHF. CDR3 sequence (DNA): TGTGCCAGCAGCTCTGGACAGGGGCCCCAGCATTTT. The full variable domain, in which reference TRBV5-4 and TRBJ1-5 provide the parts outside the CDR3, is ETGVTQSPTHLIKTRGQQVTLRCSSQSGHNTVSWYQQALGQGPQFIFQYYREEENGRGNFPPRFSGLQFPNYSSELNVNALELDDSALYLCASSSGQGPQHFGDGTRLSIL.

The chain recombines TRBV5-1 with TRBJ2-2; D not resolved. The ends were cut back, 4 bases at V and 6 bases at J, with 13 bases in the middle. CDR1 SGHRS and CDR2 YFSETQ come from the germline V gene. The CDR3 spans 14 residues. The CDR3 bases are TGCGCCAGCAGCAGCTCAGGTTTACCCGGGGAGCTGTTTTTT. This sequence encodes CASSSSGLPGELFF.

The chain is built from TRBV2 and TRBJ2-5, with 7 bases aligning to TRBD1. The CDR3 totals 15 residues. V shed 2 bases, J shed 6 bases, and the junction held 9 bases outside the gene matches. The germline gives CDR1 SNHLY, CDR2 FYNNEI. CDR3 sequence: CASSENRGAAKTQYF. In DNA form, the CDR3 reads TGTGCCAGCAGTGAAAACAGGGGAGCAGCAAAGACCCAGTACTTC.

The CDR3: CASSLRGPGTGELFF. Here the CDR3 DNA reads TGTGCCAGCAGCTTACGAGGGCCGGGCACCGGGGAGCTGTTTTTT. The V call is TRBV7-3, the J call TRBJ2-2, with a weak D call TRBD2 (5 bases). Germline-derived CDR1 and CDR2 are SGHTA and FQGTGA. The CDR3 runs 15 residues. V lost 2 bases and J lost 4, with 11 bases in between.

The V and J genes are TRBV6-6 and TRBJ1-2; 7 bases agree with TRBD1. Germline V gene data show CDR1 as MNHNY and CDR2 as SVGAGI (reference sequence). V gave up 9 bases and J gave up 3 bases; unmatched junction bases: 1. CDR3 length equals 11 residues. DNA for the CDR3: TGTGCCAGTACAGGGGACTATGGCTACACCTTC. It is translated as CASTGDYGYTF.

The CDR3 nucleotides read TGCAGCGTTGACAGAGGGGGGATTGATACGCAGTATTTT. Amino acids: CSVDRGGIDTQYF. The rearrangement links TRBV29-1 to TRBJ2-3; the D gene could be TRBD1 or TRBD2 (6 bases each). There are 13 residues in the CDR3. V was shortened by 3 bases and J by 6 bases, with 13 bases between the two germline ends. Germline-derived CDR1 and CDR2 are SQVTM and ANQGSEA.

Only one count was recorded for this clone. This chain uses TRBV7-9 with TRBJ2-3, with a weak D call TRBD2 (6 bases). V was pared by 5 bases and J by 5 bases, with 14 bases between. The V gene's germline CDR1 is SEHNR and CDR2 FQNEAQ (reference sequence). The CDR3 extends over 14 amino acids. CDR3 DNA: TGTGCCAGCAGCCCCTACGGAGGGGAAGATACGCAGTATTTT. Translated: CASSPYGGEDTQYF.

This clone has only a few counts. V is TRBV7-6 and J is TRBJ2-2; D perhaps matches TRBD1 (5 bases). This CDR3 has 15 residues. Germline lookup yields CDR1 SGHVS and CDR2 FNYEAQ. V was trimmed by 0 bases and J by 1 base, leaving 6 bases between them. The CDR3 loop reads CASSLAGENTGELFF. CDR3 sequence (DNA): TGTGCCAGCAGCTTAGCAGGGGAGAACACCGGGGAGCTGTTTTTT. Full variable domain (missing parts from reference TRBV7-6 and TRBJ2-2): GAGVSQSPRYKVTKRGQDVALRCDPISGHVSLYWYRQALGQGPEFLTYFNYEAQQDKSGLPNDRFSAERPEGSISTLTIQRTEQRDSAMYRCASSLAGENTGELFFGEGSRLTVL.

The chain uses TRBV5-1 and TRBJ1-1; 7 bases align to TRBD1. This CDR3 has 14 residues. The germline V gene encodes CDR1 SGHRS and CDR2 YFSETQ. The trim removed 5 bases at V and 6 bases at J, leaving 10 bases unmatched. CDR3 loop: CASRAGQLRAEAFF. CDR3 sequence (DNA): TGCGCCAGCAGAGCGGGACAGCTTAGGGCTGAAGCTTTCTTT.

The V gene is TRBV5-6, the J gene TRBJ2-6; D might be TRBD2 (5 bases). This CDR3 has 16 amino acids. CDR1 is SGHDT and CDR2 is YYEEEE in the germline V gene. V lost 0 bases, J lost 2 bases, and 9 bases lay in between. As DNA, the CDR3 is TGTGCCAGCAGCTTGGCCAGGAGGACTGGGGCCAACGTCCTGACTTTC. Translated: CASSLARRTGANVLTF.

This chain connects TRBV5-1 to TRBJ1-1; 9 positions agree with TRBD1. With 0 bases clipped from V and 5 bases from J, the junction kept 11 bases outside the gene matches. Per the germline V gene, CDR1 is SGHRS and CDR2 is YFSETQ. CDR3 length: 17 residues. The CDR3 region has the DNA TGCGCCAGCAGCTTGGCACTGGGCCCCGGACAGGGGACTGAAGCTTTCTTT. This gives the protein CASSLALGPGQGTEAFF.

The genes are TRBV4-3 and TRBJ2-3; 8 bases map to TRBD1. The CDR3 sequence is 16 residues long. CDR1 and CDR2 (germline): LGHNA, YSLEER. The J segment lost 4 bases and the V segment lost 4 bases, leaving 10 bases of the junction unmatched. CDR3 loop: CASSRTPGQASDTQYF. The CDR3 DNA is TGCGCCAGCAGCCGCACCCCGGGACAGGCTTCAGATACGCAGTATTTT.

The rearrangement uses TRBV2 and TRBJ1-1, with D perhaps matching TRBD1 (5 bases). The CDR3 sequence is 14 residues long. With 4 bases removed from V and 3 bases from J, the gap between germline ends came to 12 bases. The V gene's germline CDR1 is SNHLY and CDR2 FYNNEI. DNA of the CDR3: TGTGCCAGCAGTGTCGGAGGGGCGTACACTGAAGCTTTCTTT. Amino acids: CASSVGGAYTEAFF.

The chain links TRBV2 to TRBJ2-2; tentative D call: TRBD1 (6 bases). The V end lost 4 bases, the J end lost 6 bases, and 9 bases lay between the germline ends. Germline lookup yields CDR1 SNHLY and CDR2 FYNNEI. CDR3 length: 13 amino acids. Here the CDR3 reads CASSAQGSGELFF. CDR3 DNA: TGTGCCAGCAGTGCACAGGGATCCGGGGAGCTGTTTTTT.

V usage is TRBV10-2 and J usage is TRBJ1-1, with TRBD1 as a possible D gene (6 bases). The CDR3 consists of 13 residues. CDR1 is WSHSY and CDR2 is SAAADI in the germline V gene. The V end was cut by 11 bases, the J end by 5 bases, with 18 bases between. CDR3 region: CACQARGATEAFF. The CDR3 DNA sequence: TGCGCCTGCCAAGCGCGGGGGGCGACTGAAGCTTTCTTT.

This CDR3 reads CAWKKGGGGNTIYF. As DNA, the CDR3 is TGTGCCTGGAAGAAGGGGGGTGGTGGAAACACCATATATTTT. This chain links TRBV30 with TRBJ1-3; possible D gene TRBD1, 6 bases. V lost 4 bases to trimming and J lost 3 bases, with 13 bases between them. The length of the CDR3 is 14 residues. The germline gives CDR1 GTSNPN, CDR2 SVGIG (reference sequence).

CDR3 loop: CAWAVSGELFF. DNA of the CDR3: TGTGCCTGGGCCGTCTCCGGGGAGCTGTTTTTT. This rearrangement joins TRBV30 to TRBJ2-2; D is unresolved. CDR1 and CDR2 (germline): GTSNPN, SVGIG (reference sequence). There are 11 residues in the CDR3. Trimming took 5 bases from V and 6 from J, leaving 7 bases between them.

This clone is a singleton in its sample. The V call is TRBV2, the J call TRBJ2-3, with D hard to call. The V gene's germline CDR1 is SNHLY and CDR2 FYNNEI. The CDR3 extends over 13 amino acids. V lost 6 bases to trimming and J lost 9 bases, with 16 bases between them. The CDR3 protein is CASSQWASQTQYF. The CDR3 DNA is TGTGCCAGCAGCCAGTGGGCCAGCCAAACGCAGTATTTT.

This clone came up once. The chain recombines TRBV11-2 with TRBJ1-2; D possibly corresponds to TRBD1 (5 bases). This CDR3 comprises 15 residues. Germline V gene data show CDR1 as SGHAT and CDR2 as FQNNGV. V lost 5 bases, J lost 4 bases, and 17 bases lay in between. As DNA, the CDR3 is TGTGCCAGCAGCCCTCAGATGGACGGGACCTATGGCTACACCTTC. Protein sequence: CASSPQMDGTYGYTF.

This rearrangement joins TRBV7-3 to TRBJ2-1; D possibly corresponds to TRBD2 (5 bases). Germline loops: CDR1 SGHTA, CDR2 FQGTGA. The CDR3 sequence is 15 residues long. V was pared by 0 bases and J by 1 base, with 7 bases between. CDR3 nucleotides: TGTGCCAGCAGCTTAACTAGCGAGTCCTACAATGAGCAGTTCTTC. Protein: CASSLTSESYNEQFF.